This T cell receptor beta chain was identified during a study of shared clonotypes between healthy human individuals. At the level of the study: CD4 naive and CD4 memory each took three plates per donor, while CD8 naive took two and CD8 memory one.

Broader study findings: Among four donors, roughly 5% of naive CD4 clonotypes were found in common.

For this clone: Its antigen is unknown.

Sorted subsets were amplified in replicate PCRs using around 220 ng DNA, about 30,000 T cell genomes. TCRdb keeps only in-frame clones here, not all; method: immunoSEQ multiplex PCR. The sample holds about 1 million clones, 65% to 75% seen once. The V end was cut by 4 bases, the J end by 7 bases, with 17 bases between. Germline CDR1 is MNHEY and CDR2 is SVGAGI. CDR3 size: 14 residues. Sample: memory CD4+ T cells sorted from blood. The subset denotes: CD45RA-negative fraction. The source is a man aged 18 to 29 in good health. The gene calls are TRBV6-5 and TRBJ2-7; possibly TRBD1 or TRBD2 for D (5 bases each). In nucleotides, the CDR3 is TGTGCCAGCAGTTCGGGACGGCGGTTTGGGGAGCAGTACTTC. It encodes CASSSGRRFGEQYF.